The 25 T cell receptor beta chains below all came from one sample that was sequenced in a study of monozygotic twins with inflammatory bowel disease. TCRdb re-called the 5' RACE reads; every CDR3 protein appears as one record, without DNA. The sample's table shows about 380,000 distinct CDR3 sequences. What was sequenced was blood. The receptors stem from a human donor with ulcerative colitis or Crohn's disease, or a healthy co-twin of an affected twin (not recorded which).

J is TRBJ2-5 and V is TRBV10-3. CDR1 and CDR2 (germline): ENHRY, SYGVKD. CDR3 length equals 13 residues. The CDR3 sequence: CAISRRSQETQYF.

J is TRBJ2-1 and V is TRBV5-6; the TCRdb call, TRBD1, lacks DNA for checking. Germline CDR1 is SGHDT and CDR2 is YYEEEE. The CDR3 is 15 residues long. CDR3 in amino acids: CASSPGQGHNNEQFF.

The J gene is TRBJ2-1, the V gene TRBV24-1; TCRdb calls TRBD1, which cannot be checked without DNA. Germline V gene sequence: CDR1 KGHDR, CDR2 SFDVKD. This CDR3 has 18 amino acids. This chain's CDR3 is CATSDSAGTGMRYNEQFF.

This chain joins TRBV11-2 and TRBJ2-5; TCRdb picks TRBD2, but there is no DNA to check that call. Germline values: CDR1 SGHAT, CDR2 FQNNGV. This CDR3 is 19 amino acids long. This chain's CDR3 is CASSFNLGRASGSQETQYF.

The rearrangement uses TRBV29-1 and TRBJ2-3. This CDR3 is 14 amino acids long. The V gene's germline CDR1 is SQVTM and CDR2 ANQGSEA. CDR3 amino acids: CSVGAGWDTDTQYF.

The chain combines TRBV27 with TRBJ2-7; the TCRdb call, TRBD2, lacks DNA for checking. The V gene's germline CDR1 is MNHEY and CDR2 SMNVEV (reference sequence). This CDR3 spans 16 amino acids. CDR3 amino acids: CASSLLERGGSYEQYF.

The gene calls are TRBV4-3 and TRBJ2-2; the TCRdb D gene call, TRBD1, has no DNA to confirm it. Germline-derived CDR1 and CDR2 are LGHNA and YSLEER. The CDR3 length is 17 residues. The chain's CDR3 is CASSQEWGGQYTGELFF.

This sequence joins TRBV6-5 and TRBJ1-2; TCRdb proposes TRBD1, but this gene call is untestable without DNA. Germline V gene sequence: CDR1 MNHEY, CDR2 SVGAGI. The length of the CDR3 is 13 residues. The CDR3 here is CASSYPGGLGYTF.

The CDR3 loop reads CASSQRTSIVGTGELFF. The chain joins TRBV5-1 to TRBJ2-2; there is no DNA to check the TCRdb D call of TRBD2. Per germline, CDR1 SGHRS and CDR2 YFSETQ. This CDR3 contains 17 residues.

V usage is TRBV6-1 and J usage is TRBJ2-1; TCRdb's D gene call, TRBD1, goes unchecked for lack of DNA. This CDR3 has 15 residues. Germline CDR1 and CDR2: MNHNS and SASEGT. The CDR3 is CASSGRTGGNNEQFF.

V usage is TRBV12-3 or TRBV12-4 and J usage is TRBJ2-7. The CDR3 consists of 14 residues. The CDR3 sequence is CASSDVLGPSEQYF.

The V call is TRBV6-5, the J call TRBJ2-2. The CDR3 is 12 amino acids. Germline CDR1 is MNHEY and CDR2 is SVGAGI. Here the CDR3 reads CASSYFPGELFF.

The chain carries TRBV7-2 and TRBJ2-5. In germline, CDR1 is SGHTA, CDR2 FQGNSA. The CDR3 totals 13 residues. This chain's CDR3 is CASIRTNQETQYF. The whole variable domain, filled in from reference TRBV7-2 and TRBJ2-5, reads GAGVSQSPSNKVTEKGKDVELRCDPISGHTALYWYRQSLGQGLEFLIYFQGNSAPDKSGLPSDRFSAERTGGSVSTLTIQRTQQEDSAVYLCASIRTNQETQYFGPGTRLLVL.

The chain employs TRBV7-2 and TRBJ1-2; TCRdb gives TRBD1 as the D gene, but with no DNA this cannot be confirmed. Germline V lookup: CDR1 SGHTA, CDR2 FQGNSA. The length of the CDR3 is 15 residues. The CDR3 reads CASSLASGVSYGYTF.

The chain carries TRBV3-1 and TRBJ1-1. The CDR3 sequence is 11 residues long. Germline CDR1 LGHDT, CDR2 YNNKEL (reference sequence). CDR3 protein: CASNQASEAFF. Looking up the rest from reference TRBV3-1 and TRBJ1-1 gives the full variable domain: DTAVSQTPKYLVTQMGNDKSIKCEQNLGHDTMYWYKQDSKKFLKIMFSYNNKELIINETVPNRFSPKSPDKAHLNLHINSLELGDSAVYFCASNQASEAFFGQGTRLTVV.

V gene TRBV7-3 combines with J gene TRBJ1-5. Germline V gene sequence: CDR1 SGHTA, CDR2 FQGTGA. The CDR3 totals 13 residues. CDR3 sequence: CASSLFDGQPQHF.

The rearrangement links TRBV4-3 to TRBJ1-2; TCRdb's D call, TRBD1, is unchecked because there is no DNA. The length of the CDR3 is 16 residues. Germline V lookup: CDR1 LGHNA, CDR2 YSLEER. CDR3 in amino acids: CASSQDQGAAIFRYTF.

The V and J genes are TRBV18 and TRBJ1-1; TCRdb outputs TRBD1, but without DNA this stays unchecked. CDR3 length: 15 residues. From germline, CDR1 is KGHSH and CDR2 LQKENI. Here the CDR3 reads CASSPSAAPNTEAFF.

This chain connects TRBV3-1 to TRBJ2-7; as DNA is missing, the TRBD1 call by TCRdb cannot be tested. This CDR3 comprises 18 residues. In germline, CDR1 is LGHDT, CDR2 YNNKEL (reference sequence). The CDR3 region is CASSQDLIRGGGGYEQYF.

The chain has TRBV6-2 or TRBV6-3 and TRBJ1-5; TCRdb's D gene call, TRBD1, goes unchecked for lack of DNA. The CDR3 is made up of 16 amino acids. CDR1 is MNHEY and CDR2 is SVGEGT in the germline V gene. CDR3 region: CASSYKGRVVNQPQHF.

The rearrangement uses TRBV20-1 and TRBJ2-7; the D call of TRBD1 rests on TCRdb alone, since no DNA is present to check it. CDR3 length equals 13 residues. CDR1 and CDR2 (germline): DFQATT, SNEGSKA (reference sequence). The CDR3 sequence: CSACRDRGYEQYF.

The chain links TRBV12-3 or TRBV12-4 to TRBJ2-1; TCRdb's D call of TRBD1 is untestable without DNA. The CDR3 has 14 residues. The CDR3 is CASSGAGGPAEQFF.

The chain joins TRBV18 to TRBJ2-3. This CDR3 region has 16 residues. Germline V lookup: CDR1 KGHSH, CDR2 LQKENI. The CDR3 loop is CASSPTGDYGTDTQYF.

The rearrangement links TRBV4-1 to TRBJ2-1; TCRdb proposes TRBD1, but this gene call is untestable without DNA. The CDR3 is 16 amino acids. Germline lookup yields CDR1 MGHRA and CDR2 YSYEKL. CDR3: CASSQRYRELNNEQFF.

This rearrangement joins TRBV25-1 to TRBJ1-2; with no DNA, the TCRdb D assignment of TRBD1 cannot be verified. In germline, CDR1 is MGHDK, CDR2 SYGVNS. The CDR3 runs 15 residues. CDR3 in amino acids: CASSDRTYRPGGYTF.